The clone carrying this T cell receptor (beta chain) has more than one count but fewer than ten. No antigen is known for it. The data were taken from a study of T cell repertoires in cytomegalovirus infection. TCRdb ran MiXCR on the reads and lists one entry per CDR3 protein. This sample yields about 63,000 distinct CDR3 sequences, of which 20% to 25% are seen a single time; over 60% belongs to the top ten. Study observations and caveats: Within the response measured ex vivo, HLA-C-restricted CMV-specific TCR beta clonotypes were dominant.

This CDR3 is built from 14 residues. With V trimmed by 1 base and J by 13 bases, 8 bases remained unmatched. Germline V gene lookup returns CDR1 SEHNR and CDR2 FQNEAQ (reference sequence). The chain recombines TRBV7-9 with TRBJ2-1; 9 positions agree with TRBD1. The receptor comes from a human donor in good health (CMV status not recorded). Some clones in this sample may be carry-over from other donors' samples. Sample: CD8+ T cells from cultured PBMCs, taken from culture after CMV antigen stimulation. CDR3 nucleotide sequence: TGTGCCAGCAGCTTAGAAGGGACAGGGTTTGATCAGTTCTTC. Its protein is CASSLEGTGFDQFF.